Each of the 5 T cell receptor beta chains below was sequenced from the same sample in a study of siplizumab effects on memory and regulatory T cells. Assay used: immunoSEQ multiplex PCR; TCRdb lists only in-frame clones, some missing. The profile shows 50,000 to 55,000 clones, 95% to 97% of them singletons. Sequencing used naive CD4+ T cells sorted from blood. Every receptor here comes from a human donor in good health.

This clone occurred once. The rearrangement uses TRBV29-1 and TRBJ2-1; TRBD2 aligns across 12 bases. V lost 6 bases, J lost 0 bases, and 15 bases stayed unmatched. The CDR3 extends over 19 amino acids. Per the germline V gene, CDR1 is SQVTM and CDR2 is ANQGSEA. The CDR3 bases are TGCAGCGTCGAACGACCCGGACTAGCGGGGTTGAGCTCCTACAATGAGCAGTTCTTC. It encodes CSVERPGLAGLSSYNEQFF.

The rearrangement joins TRBV19 to TRBJ1-5; D ambiguous. With 5 bases removed from V and 4 bases from J, the gap between germline ends came to 15 bases. The CDR3 sequence is 15 residues long. Germline V lookup: CDR1 LNHDA, CDR2 SQIVND (reference sequence). The CDR3 reads CASSPGDSSNQPQHF. CDR3 in DNA: TGTGCCAGTAGTCCTGGAGACTCCTCGAATCAGCCCCAGCATTTT. Complete variable domain (other parts from reference TRBV19 and TRBJ1-5): DGGITQSPKYLFRKEGQNVTLSCEQNLNHDAMYWYRQDPGQGLRLIYYSQIVNDFQKGDIAEGYSVSREKKESFPLTVTSAQKNPTAFYLCASSPGDSSNQPQHFGDGTRLSIL.

A single count supports this clone. CDR3 coding DNA: TGTGCCAGCAGCGGCGGGACTAGGGGCGACGAGCAGTACTTC. It yields the protein CASSGGTRGDEQYF. The J gene is TRBJ2-7, the V gene TRBV13; TRBD2 agrees at 8 bases. J was trimmed by 5 bases and V by 5 bases; bases with no gene match: 8. Germline V gives CDR1 PRHDT, CDR2 FYEKMQ (reference sequence). This CDR3 has 14 residues.

The chain has TRBV6-1 and TRBJ1-5; possibly TRBD1 for D (5 bases). Germline V gives CDR1 MNHNS, CDR2 SASEGT. CDR3 length equals 15 residues. V lost 4 bases, J lost 7 bases, and 17 bases lay in between. The CDR3, as DNA: TGTGCCAGCAGTGGTAGTGGGCAGGGCGGACAGCCCCAGCATTTT. Amino acid sequence: CASSGSGQGGQPQHF.

The count of this clone is one. The chain is built from TRBV11-2 and TRBJ2-5; 13 bases line up with TRBD2. The CDR3 runs to 19 residues. V gave up 1 base and J gave up 5 bases; unmatched junction bases: 13. Germline CDR1 and CDR2: SGHAT and FQNNGV. CDR3 nucleotide sequence: TGTGCCAGCAGCTTAGTGCCTGGACTAGCGGGAGAAAGGTGGGAGACCCAGTACTTC. Protein product: CASSLVPGLAGERWETQYF.